These T cell receptor beta chains were read from a single sample in a study of T cell responses to AZD1222 COVID-19 vaccine. The table came from immunoSEQ multiplex PCR; TCRdb's copy has only in-frame clones and leaves some out. This sample has approximately 150,000 clones, with about 92% found just once. Specimen: peripheral blood, collected on day 0 of AZD1222 vaccination. These receptors came from an adult in good health. Each CDR3 is given with its conserved first and last residue.

V: TRBV4-2
J: TRBJ2-2
CDR3: CASSQVGWELFF

V: TRBV2
J: TRBJ1-2
CDR3: CASSEAAYGYTF

V: TRBV2
J: TRBJ1-6
CDR3: CASRLYQDRSPLHF

V: TRBV6-2/TRBV6-3
J: TRBJ1-4
CDR3: CASSYEGGLREKLFF

V: TRBV7-2
J: TRBJ1-4
CDR3: CASSFGTGNEKLFF

V: TRBV3-1/TRBV3-2
J: TRBJ2-7
CDR3: CASSQDPNWTGLGEQYF

V: TRBV7-2
J: TRBJ1-2
CDR3: CASSLGGAHDGYTF

V: TRBV6-5
J: TRBJ1-1
CDR3: CASSPGLNTEAFF

V: TRBV15
J: TRBJ2-1
CDR3: CATGGRGVWSDEQFF

V: TRBV28
J: TRBJ1-5
CDR3: CASSLGQPQHF

V: TRBV5-1
J: TRBJ1-5
CDR3: CASSQGTGFQPQHF

V: TRBV5-1
J: TRBJ1-1
CDR3: CASSLTPGNPAEAFF

V: TRBV5-1
J: TRBJ2-5
CDR3: CASSLAGQGVQETQYF

V: TRBV10-1
J: TRBJ2-1
CDR3: CASSAQASGATYNEQFF

V: TRBV7-9
J: TRBJ2-7
CDR3: CASSSGRTGIYEQYF

V: TRBV5-4
J: TRBJ2-5
CDR3: CASSPSAGLQETQYF

V: TRBV6-6
J: TRBJ2-1
CDR3: CASRDRVAYNEQFF

V: TRBV5-4
J: TRBJ1-1
CDR3: CASSGRSQGANTEAFF

V: TRBV3-1/TRBV3-2
J: TRBJ1-2
CDR3: CASTQGGRGYTF

V: TRBV18
J: TRBJ2-3
CDR3: CASSAAGTDTQYF

V: TRBV7-9
J: TRBJ2-5
CDR3: CASSLGGYQETQYF

V: TRBV11-2
J: TRBJ2-5
CDR3: CASSLEFQNQETQYF

V: TRBV9
J: TRBJ2-3
CDR3: CASSPGGPGDTQYF

V: TRBV18
J: TRBJ1-5
CDR3: CASSPGTVNQPQHF

V: TRBV5-1
J: TRBJ2-7
CDR3: CASSLVGGAKDYEQYF

V: TRBV6-5
J: TRBJ2-7
CDR3: CASTYSTSGGYEQYF

V: TRBV27
J: TRBJ1-6
CDR3: CASRTGRYSPLHF

V: TRBV27
J: TRBJ2-7
CDR3: CASSLLTRSEQYF

V: TRBV5-1
J: TRBJ1-1
CDR3: CASSLRPGNTEAFF

V: TRBV18
J: TRBJ1-1
CDR3: CASSPWDRANTEAFF

V: TRBV4-3
J: TRBJ2-3
CDR3: CASSESGGSTDTQYF

V: TRBV11-2
J: TRBJ1-5
CDR3: CASSRTAVQGSQPQHF

V: TRBV27
J: TRBJ2-5
CDR3: CASSSSGTGLYQETQYF

V: TRBV3-1/TRBV3-2
J: TRBJ2-2
CDR3: CASSQGWVGELFF

V: TRBV11-2
J: TRBJ2-5
CDR3: CASSPYTGNQETQYF

V: TRBV11-2
J: TRBJ2-1
CDR3: CASSLPGHYNEQFF

V: TRBV5-1
J: TRBJ1-2
CDR3: CASVEQGGRGYTF

V: TRBV7-9
J: TRBJ2-4
CDR3: CASSLGGAAGGINIQYF

V: TRBV18
J: TRBJ1-1
CDR3: CASSPVSHWSDSNTEAFF

V: TRBV5-1
J: TRBJ1-6
CDR3: CASSLITGFYNSPLHF

V: TRBV10-2
J: TRBJ2-3
CDR3: CASRMTGRGTDTQYF

V: TRBV12-3/TRBV12-4
J: TRBJ2-7
CDR3: CASSFALRGQYF

V: TRBV10-1
J: TRBJ2-1
CDR3: CASSEAGGNYNEQFF

V: TRBV28
J: TRBJ2-7
CDR3: CASRGGQSGSYEQYF

V: TRBV6-1
J: TRBJ1-2
CDR3: CASSDRGTGGTMGYTF

V: TRBV30
J: TRBJ1-2
CDR3: CAWSVGGPGYTF

V: TRBV19
J: TRBJ1-1
CDR3: CASSVGQVMNTEAFF

V: TRBV25-1
J: TRBJ1-5
CDR3: CASSESTRDQPQHF

V: TRBV29-1
J: TRBJ2-7
CDR3: CSVYRGPPSYEQYF

V: TRBV6-5
J: TRBJ1-1
CDR3: CASSYSARPVSEAFF

V: TRBV3-1/TRBV3-2
J: TRBJ1-3
CDR3: CASSLQPGGGSNTIYF

V: TRBV2
J: TRBJ2-1
CDR3: CASSESAGGTYNEQFF

V: TRBV5-8
J: TRBJ2-1
CDR3: CASSLVLGTGGYNEQFF